The entry below describes one TCR beta chain. These data come from a study of blood T cell repertoires in COVID-19. This CDR3 has 18 amino acids. Germline V CDR1 and CDR2: SSHAT, FNYEAQ (reference sequence). J gave up 0 bases and V 5 bases, and 5 bases lay outside the gene matches. Source study methods: Amplification of reference gene primers was used by the study to estimate nucleated cell counts. The method was immunoSEQ multiplex PCR; TCRdb's version includes in-frame clones alone and lacks a portion of them. V and J calls and clone size are copied from that table; D and trimming were computed from the DNA. There are more than 150,000 clones in the sample; about 93% occur only once, and 0.76% lies in the top ten.

Sequenced sample: peripheral blood. The source of this sequence is a man aged 25-40 years with COVID-19, enrolled during active disease. This sequence joins TRBV7-7 and TRBJ2-2; 14 nucleotides line up with TRBD2. The CDR3 DNA is TGTGCCAGCAGCCTGGGACTAGCGGGGGACGCGAACACCGGGGAGCTGTTTTTT. Translated: CASSLGLAGDANTGELFF.